Presented here are 22 T cell receptor beta chains from one specimen sequenced in a study of CD8+ T cells in alopecia areata. Sequencing templates came from extracted RNA that was reverse transcribed into cDNA. Assay: immunoSEQ multiplex PCR; the TCRdb copy retains only in-frame clones and omits some. The data contain about 220,000 clones, about 50% of them singletons. Documented treatment: oral pan-JAK inhibitor, 5-10 mg twice daily. The specimen comprised CD4+ T cells sorted from blood, sampled at week 4, from a patient treated with tofacitinib. Every receptor here comes from a human donor with alopecia areata.

This rearrangement joins TRBV6-5 to TRBJ1-2; D may be TRBD1 (6 bases). V was cut by 5 bases and J by 8 bases, with 12 bases left in between. CDR3 length: 12 amino acids. CDR1 is MNHEY, CDR2 SVGAGI, per germline. The CDR3: CASSDRISGYTF. DNA of the CDR3: TGTGCCAGCAGTGACAGGATATCGGGCTACACCTTC.

This clone was counted between two and nine times. This sequence joins TRBV4-1 and TRBJ2-7, with TRBD2 matching over 11 bases. V lost 3 bases and J lost 7; bases outside the gene matches: 8. CDR1 and CDR2 (germline): MGHRA, YSYEKL. The CDR3 totals 15 residues. Written as DNA, the CDR3 is TGCGCCAGCAGCCAGGCGGGACTAGCGGAGGGGGAGCAGTACTTC. Amino acid sequence: CASSQAGLAEGEQYF.

Comments on this clone: This sample also contains other DNA sequences that code for the same CDR3. The chain joins TRBV5-6 to TRBJ2-1; D is unclear. Germline V gene sequence: CDR1 SGHDT, CDR2 YYEEEE. The CDR3 covers 15 residues. The V and J ends lost 1 base and 0 bases respectively, with 8 bases between them. The CDR3 nucleotides are TGTGCCAGCAGCTTGCAGGTGAGCTCCTACAATGAGCAGTTCTTC. Its protein product is CASSLQVSSYNEQFF.

The CDR3 sequence is CSVVLAGANTF. In DNA form, the CDR3 reads TGCAGCGTTGTCCTTGCGGGGGCGAATACCTTC. The chain joins TRBV29-1 to TRBJ1-2, with a weak D call TRBD1 (6 bases). V was clipped by 4 bases and J by 14 bases, with 17 bases between them. The CDR3 is 11 amino acids. CDR1 is SQVTM, CDR2 ANQGSEA, per germline.

This rearrangement joins TRBV5-1 to TRBJ1-1; D uncertain. The V end lost 3 bases, the J end lost 9 bases, and 18 bases lay between the germline ends. CDR3 size: 14 residues. CDR1 and CDR2 (germline): SGHRS, YFSETQ. CDR3 region: CASSSTSNSGKAFF. The CDR3 DNA reads TGCGCCAGCAGCTCTACTTCGAATTCGGGGAAAGCTTTCTTT.

This clone was seen a few times. The sample carries other DNA sequences with the same CDR3. The rearrangement links TRBV12-5 to TRBJ1-5; D uncertain. Germline V CDR1 and CDR2: LGHNT, FRNRAP. The length of the CDR3 is 12 residues. V lost 0 bases and J 4 bases, leaving 1 base between the germline ends. In DNA, the CDR3 is TGTGCTAGTGGTTTGGTAAATCAGCCCCAGCATTTT. Protein sequence: CASGLVNQPQHF.

V gene TRBV10-3 combines with J gene TRBJ1-2; D may be TRBD1 (5 bases). Germline assignment: CDR1 ENHRY and CDR2 SYGVKD. The CDR3 is 15 residues long. Between the trimmed V and J ends, which lost 0 bases and 3 bases, there was a span of 11 bases. CDR3 region: CAISESTGTYYGYTF. DNA of the CDR3: TGTGCCATCAGTGAGTCGACCGGGACCTACTATGGCTACACCTTC.

This chain joins TRBV6-5 and TRBJ1-2, with 8 nucleotides matching TRBD1. Germline values: CDR1 MNHEY, CDR2 SVGAGI. The CDR3 loop spans 14 amino acids. With V trimmed by 2 bases and J by 8 bases, 7 bases remained unmatched. The CDR3 region has the DNA TGTGCCAGCAGTTACCGAGACAGGGGAGGAGGCTACACCTTC. This gives the protein CASSYRDRGGGYTF.

The chain links TRBV2 to TRBJ2-3; a possible D gene is TRBD1 (7 bases). V lost 7 bases and J lost 5, with 13 bases in between. CDR1 SNHLY and CDR2 FYNNEI come from the germline V gene. This CDR3 has 13 amino acids. The CDR3 sequence: CASTGAGGDTQYF. CDR3 sequence (DNA): TGTGCCAGCACGGGAGCAGGGGGAGATACGCAGTATTTT.

This rearrangement joins TRBV5-1 to TRBJ2-3; 11 nucleotides align to TRBD1. The germline V gene has CDR1 SGHRS and CDR2 YFSETQ. The CDR3 contains 16 residues. The V and J ends lost 4 bases and 6 bases, in that order; junction bases with no gene match: 10. The CDR3 region is CASSLDAGTGGDTQYF. In DNA form, the CDR3 reads TGCGCCAGCAGCCTTGACGCCGGGACAGGGGGTGATACGCAGTATTTT.

In its sample, this clone was seen a few times. The V gene is TRBV29-1, the J gene TRBJ1-1; 12 bases match TRBD1. CDR3 length: 14 amino acids. The germline V gene has CDR1 SQVTM and CDR2 ANQGSEA. V gave up 3 bases and J gave up 5 bases; unmatched junction bases: 4. The CDR3 DNA reads as TGCAGCGTTGACGGGACAGGGGGCGGGACTGAAGCTTTCTTT. Translation: CSVDGTGGGTEAFF.

This clone was observed once. The chain is built from TRBV7-3 and TRBJ2-1; TRBD1 agrees at 11 bases. Losses at the gene ends were 5 bases for V and 7 bases for J; bases not matched to a gene: 7. From germline, CDR1 is SGHTA and CDR2 FQGTGA. The CDR3 consists of 15 residues. The chain's CDR3 is CASSRGTGGRNEQFF. As DNA, the CDR3 is TGTGCCAGCAGCCGAGGGACAGGGGGTAGAAATGAGCAGTTCTTC.

The count of this clone is one. This clone may be a read error of a much larger clone one base away. Additional DNA sequences in this sample encode the identical CDR3. The V call is TRBV25-1, the J call TRBJ2-7; D is unclear. This CDR3 contains 11 residues. The V gene's germline CDR1 is MGHDK and CDR2 SYGVNS. Trimming shortened V by 3 bases and J by 1 base, and 1 base separated the two germline ends. In DNA form, the CDR3 reads TGTGCCAGCAGTGAGTCCTACGAGCAGTACTTC. Translating it yields CASSESYEQYF.

J is TRBJ2-5 and V is TRBV9; 12 nucleotides align to TRBD2. Germline trimming cut 4 bases from V and 5 bases from J; bases unmatched to any gene: 12. The CDR3 is made up of 17 amino acids. Germline values: CDR1 SGDLS, CDR2 YYNGEE. CDR3 nucleotide sequence: TGTGCCAGCAGCCTCGGACTAGCGGGGCCCGCGGAGGAGACCCAGTACTTC. It is translated as CASSLGLAGPAEETQYF.

This clone has more than one count but fewer than ten. The chain carries TRBV20-1 and TRBJ2-7; D remains unclear. This CDR3 region has 11 residues. V was clipped by 6 bases and J by 2 bases, with 8 bases between them. Per the germline V gene, CDR1 is DFQATT and CDR2 is SNEGSKA (reference sequence). CDR3 DNA sequence: TGCAGTGCGAGTCAGCCCTACGAGCAGTACTTC. It encodes CSASQPYEQYF.

The rearrangement links TRBV29-1 to TRBJ2-1, with 7 bases lining up with TRBD2. V was pared by 7 bases and J by 1 base, with 7 bases of the junction left unmatched. The CDR3 sequence is 14 residues long. Germline V CDR1 and CDR2: SQVTM, ANQGSEA. The chain's CDR3 is CSDRAGSSYNEQFF. The CDR3 DNA reads TGCAGCGATCGAGCGGGGAGTTCCTACAATGAGCAGTTCTTC.

This clone came up once. The chain carries TRBV29-1 and TRBJ2-3, with no clear D. The CDR3 runs 13 residues. From germline, CDR1 is SQVTM and CDR2 ANQGSEA. The V gene lost 4 bases and the J gene lost 0 bases, with 8 bases spanning the gap. The CDR3 spells CSVATRSTDTQYF. The DNA for the CDR3 is TGCAGCGTTGCGACACGGAGCACAGATACGCAGTATTTT.

The gene calls are TRBV30 and TRBJ2-1; 9 nucleotides match TRBD1. J lost 4 bases, V lost 4 bases, and 11 bases had no gene match. The CDR3 sequence is 16 residues long. Germline V gene data show CDR1 as GTSNPN and CDR2 as SVGIG (reference sequence). CDR3 DNA: TGTGCCTGGACAGCCGCCGGGACAGGGAATTACAATGAGCAGTTCTTC. As protein: CAWTAAGTGNYNEQFF.

V is TRBV4-3 and J is TRBJ2-1, with D unclear. CDR3 length: 13 residues. CDR1 and CDR2 from the germline V gene are LGHNA and YSLEER. Trimming left V 0 bases short and J 10 bases short, with 10 bases between. The CDR3 loop reads CASSQDKGREQFF. For the CDR3, the DNA is TGCGCCAGCAGCCAAGATAAAGGACGGGAGCAGTTCTTC.

The chain employs TRBV29-1 and TRBJ2-7; weak D call: TRBD1 (6 bases). The germline V gene has CDR1 SQVTM and CDR2 ANQGSEA. The CDR3 loop spans 12 amino acids. Trimming stripped 3 bases from V and 2 bases from J, with 8 bases between. CDR3 amino acids: CSVDEGAYEQYF. The DNA of the CDR3 is TGCAGCGTTGATGAGGGGGCCTACGAGCAGTACTTC.

The chain joins TRBV15 to TRBJ1-2; no firm D call. The CDR3 has 17 residues. Germline V gene data show CDR1 as LNHNV and CDR2 as YYDKDF (reference sequence). The V end was cut by 0 bases, the J end by 1 base, with 15 bases between. DNA of the CDR3: TGTGCCACCAGCAGAGATTTGCAAACCACGGATAACTATGGCTACACCTTC. Protein product: CATSRDLQTTDNYGYTF.

V usage is TRBV7-2 and J usage is TRBJ2-1, with D possibly being TRBD1 (6 bases). In germline, CDR1 is SGHTA, CDR2 FQGNSA. The CDR3 sequence is 12 residues long. Between the trimmed V and J ends, which lost 7 bases and 9 bases, there was a span of 13 bases. Here the CDR3 reads CASNTGLGEQFF. The CDR3 DNA is TGTGCCAGCAATACAGGGTTGGGTGAGCAGTTCTTC.